Presented here are 22 T cell receptor beta chains from one specimen sequenced in a study of blood T cell repertoires in COVID-19. TCRdb keeps only in-frame clones here, not all; method: immunoSEQ multiplex PCR. The repertoire consists of around 72,000 clones, with 82% occurring once and the leading ten covering roughly 20%. What was sequenced was peripheral blood. These receptor sequences come from a human donor in a cohort sampled during active COVID-19.

V and J are TRBV13 and TRBJ2-7; perhaps TRBD1 as D (6 bases). Germline V gene lookup returns CDR1 PRHDT and CDR2 FYEKMQ (reference sequence). Trimming pared 4 bases from V and 3 bases from J, leaving 16 bases between. This CDR3 has 15 amino acids. The CDR3 DNA reads as TGTGCCAGCAGCTCCCGACAGGACCGTCACTACGAGCAGTACTTC. Protein: CASSSRQDRHYEQYF.

This clone has only a few counts. The V call is TRBV10-3, the J call TRBJ2-7; the D gene is possibly TRBD1 (6 bases). CDR1 and CDR2 from the germline V gene are ENHRY and SYGVKD. The CDR3 loop spans 20 amino acids. The V end was cut by 4 bases, the J end by 5 bases, with 33 bases between. CDR3 sequence: CAISGPGLGGFFSRLDEQYF. In DNA form, the CDR3 reads TGTGCCATCAGTGGTCCGGGCCTAGGGGGATTCTTTTCGAGGCTGGACGAGCAGTACTTC.

With regard to this clone: A junction boundary mismatches the germline segment, possibly from a read error. The V and J genes are TRBV6-5 and TRBJ1-4; perhaps TRBD1 as D (5 bases). CDR1 is MNHEY and CDR2 is SVGAGI in the germline V gene. This CDR3 comprises 15 residues. CDR3 in DNA: TGTGCCAGCAACCCCGTCGGGGGTCCTAATGGAAAACTGTTTTTT. Translation gives CASNPVGGPNGKLFF.

Remarks on this clone: The same CDR3 is also encoded by other DNA sequences in this sample. This chain joins TRBV27 and TRBJ1-1; no clear D gene. Germline assignment: CDR1 MNHEY and CDR2 SMNVEV (reference sequence). This CDR3 is built from 13 residues. The V end was cut by 5 bases, the J end by 1 base, with 8 bases between. CDR3 loop: CASSLGGNTEAFF. In DNA, the CDR3 is TGTGCCAGCAGTCTCGGAGGGAACACTGAAGCTTTCTTT.

CDR3 protein: CASSLRTGQTGNTIYF. The CDR3 DNA is TGTGCCAGCAGCCTTCGTACAGGGCAGACTGGAAACACCATATATTTT. The rearrangement joins TRBV9 to TRBJ1-3; maybe TRBD1 (6 bases). This CDR3 contains 16 residues. CDR1 and CDR2 from the germline V gene are SGDLS and YYNGEE. V was trimmed by 4 bases and J by 2 bases, leaving 16 bases between them.

The chain couples TRBV6-5 to TRBJ1-1; no definite D call. V gave up 10 bases and J gave up 5 bases, with 14 bases separating them. Germline-derived CDR1 and CDR2 are MNHEY and SVGAGI. The CDR3 has 12 amino acids. CDR3 amino acids: CANANPGTEAFF. The CDR3 DNA is TGTGCCAACGCGAATCCAGGAACTGAAGCTTTCTTT.

This chain joins TRBV27 and TRBJ1-1; 7 positions match TRBD1. The CDR3 contains 15 residues. Germline V gives CDR1 MNHEY, CDR2 SMNVEV (reference sequence). With V trimmed by 5 bases and J by 2 bases, 8 bases remained unmatched. CDR3 loop: CASSAGGTANTEAFF. CDR3 coding DNA: TGTGCCAGCAGTGCAGGCGGGACAGCTAACACTGAAGCTTTCTTT.

The J gene is TRBJ1-3, the V gene TRBV6-5; a possible D gene is TRBD1 (6 bases). Germline-derived CDR1 and CDR2 are MNHEY and SVGAGI. V shed 9 bases and J shed 2 bases, with 14 bases lying between them. The CDR3 has 14 amino acids. The CDR3 protein is CASLGGQPGNTIYF. The CDR3 DNA reads as TGTGCCAGTCTTGGTGGACAGCCTGGAAACACCATATATTTT.

V and J are TRBV12-5 and TRBJ1-5; D might be TRBD1 (5 bases). This CDR3 has 16 amino acids. Trimming shortened V by 5 bases and J by 5 bases, and 19 bases separated the two germline ends. CDR1 is LGHNT, CDR2 FRNRAP, per germline. The CDR3 region is CASGPGDVGGDQPQHF. Written as DNA, the CDR3 is TGTGCTAGTGGTCCCGGGGACGTGGGGGGAGATCAGCCCCAGCATTTT. The full variable domain, with the rest looked up from reference TRBV12-5 and TRBJ1-5, is DARVTQTPRHKVTEMGQEVTMRCQPILGHNTVFWYRQTMMQGLELLAYFRNRAPLDDSGMPKDRFSAEMPDATLATLKIQPSEPRDSAVYFCASGPGDVGGDQPQHFGDGTRLSIL.

J is TRBJ2-6 and V is TRBV19; perhaps TRBD1 as D (6 bases). CDR1 and CDR2 from the germline V gene are LNHDA and SQIVND (reference sequence). The CDR3 totals 14 residues. Trimming pared 5 bases from V and 10 bases from J, leaving 15 bases between. In nucleotides, the CDR3 is TGTGCCAGTAGTCCCCGACAGGAGTCTAACGTCCTGACTTTC. Translation gives CASSPRQESNVLTF.

J is TRBJ1-5 and V is TRBV3-1 (or the pseudogene TRBV3-2); tentative D call: TRBD1 (5 bases). V lost 3 bases, J lost 4 bases, and 16 bases lay in between. The CDR3 loop spans 16 amino acids. The germline CDR1 and CDR2 sequences are LGHDT and YNNKEL (reference sequence). CDR3 DNA sequence: TGTGCCAGCAGCCAGAGCGGCCGGGGGGAAAATCAGCCCCAGCATTTT. It specifies CASSQSGRGENQPQHF.

The rearrangement uses TRBV6-4 and TRBJ2-1, with 16 bases identical to TRBD2. V lost 2 bases to trimming and J lost 9 bases; unmatched junction nucleotides: 7. The CDR3 is 17 amino acids. Germline lookup yields CDR1 MRHNA and CDR2 SNTAGT. Here the CDR3 DNA reads TGTGCCAGCAGTGACCTTGGGACTAGCGGGGGGGCCGGTGAGCAGTTCTTC. Its translation is CASSDLGTSGGAGEQFF.

This clone was counted only a few times. The DNA of the CDR3 is TGCGCCAGCAGCCAGTCGGACACGCGCCTCTCTAATTCACCCCTCCACTTT. Translating it yields CASSQSDTRLSNSPLHF. The V gene is TRBV4-1, the J gene TRBJ1-6, with D possibly matching TRBD1 (5 bases). V was trimmed by 3 bases and J by 6 bases, leaving 18 bases between them. The CDR3 is made up of 17 amino acids. Germline V gene data show CDR1 as MGHRA and CDR2 as YSYEKL.

The chain joins TRBV10-3 to TRBJ2-7; 7 bases map to TRBD1. J gave up 5 bases and V 10 bases, and 17 bases lay outside the gene matches. The CDR3 is 15 amino acids. Germline CDR1 is ENHRY and CDR2 is SYGVKD. CDR3 nucleotide sequence: TGTGCCACTCGGGCGACAGGGAATCTCCTTAACGAGCAGTACTTC. Its translation: CATRATGNLLNEQYF.

V usage is TRBV18 and J usage is TRBJ2-1; D may be TRBD1 (6 bases). The germline V and J ends were trimmed by 3 bases and 1 base, with 10 bases remaining between them. Germline V gene data show CDR1 as KGHSH and CDR2 as LQKENI. This CDR3 has 15 residues. The CDR3 region is CASSPQGWSYNEQFF. The CDR3 DNA is TGTGCCAGCTCACCTCAGGGGTGGTCCTACAATGAGCAGTTCTTC.

In this sample, this clone turned up once. The gene calls are TRBV5-4 and TRBJ1-1, with a possible D match to TRBD1 (6 bases). Germline loops: CDR1 SGHNT, CDR2 YYREEE (reference sequence). Trimming pared 6 bases from V and 0 bases from J, leaving 18 bases between. The CDR3 has 16 residues. The CDR3 coding sequence is TGTGCCAGCAACATGGGGGCTAGTCGGGTGAACACTGAAGCTTTCTTT. It is translated as CASNMGASRVNTEAFF. Based on the CDR3 plus reference TRBV5-4 and TRBJ1-1, the full variable domain is ETGVTQSPTHLIKTRGQQVTLRCSSQSGHNTVSWYQQALGQGPQFIFQYYREEENGRGNFPPRFSGLQFPNYSSELNVNALELDDSALYLCASNMGASRVNTEAFFGQGTRLTVV.

This sequence joins TRBV10-3 and TRBJ2-1; 10 nucleotides match TRBD2. CDR3 length: 14 residues. Looked up from germline, CDR1 is ENHRY and CDR2 is SYGVKD. J gave up 5 bases and V 10 bases, and 8 bases lay outside the gene matches. The CDR3 protein is CATTQRGGNNEQFF. CDR3 bases: TGTGCCACCACTCAGCGGGGGGGTAACAATGAGCAGTTCTTC.

V usage is TRBV6-5 and J usage is TRBJ2-7; D possibly corresponds to TRBD2 (6 bases). In germline, CDR1 is MNHEY, CDR2 SVGAGI. With 8 bases removed from V and 6 bases from J, the gap between germline ends came to 17 bases. The CDR3 spans 13 residues. CDR3 sequence (DNA): TGTGCCAGCCTCTTCGCGGGGTACGGCGAGCAGTACTTC. It is translated as CASLFAGYGEQYF.

The chain links TRBV27 to TRBJ1-2; D unresolved. CDR1 is MNHEY, CDR2 SMNVEV, per germline (reference sequence). The CDR3 consists of 13 residues. The V gene lost 5 bases and the J gene lost 7 bases, with 14 bases spanning the gap. The CDR3, as DNA: TGTGCCAGCAGTAGAGTCCCGGAGTTTGGCTACACCTTC. Its protein is CASSRVPEFGYTF.

This clone has more than one count but fewer than ten. The rearrangement uses TRBV7-2 and TRBJ2-7, with 8 positions matching TRBD1. V trimming: 4 bases; J trimming: 6 bases; junction bases outside the gene matches: 5. The CDR3 is made up of 13 amino acids. The germline V gene has CDR1 SGHTA and CDR2 FQGNSA. The DNA for the CDR3 is TGTGCCAGCAGCTGGGACAGGCTCGGCGAGCAGTACTTC. Its protein product is CASSWDRLGEQYF.

This chain uses TRBV12-3 or TRBV12-4 with TRBJ1-1; D possibly corresponds to TRBD1 (6 bases). Trimming took off 5 bases at V and 8 bases at J, with 12 bases between the two ends. The CDR3 contains 12 residues. The CDR3 loop is CASSEGQPEAFF. The CDR3 DNA reads TGTGCCAGCAGTGAAGGACAGCCCGAAGCTTTCTTT.

V and J are TRBV10-2 and TRBJ2-7, with D maybe TRBD2 (5 bases). This CDR3 contains 13 residues. V was trimmed by 2 bases and J by 2 bases, leaving 7 bases between them. CDR1 and CDR2 from the germline V gene are WSHSY and SAAADI. For the CDR3, the DNA is TGCGCCAGCAGTGAGGCGGAGGCCTACGAGCAGTACTTC. It is translated as CASSEAEAYEQYF.